The 22 T cell receptor beta chains given below trace back to one sample, sequenced in a study of blood T cell repertoires in COVID-19 (dated by TCRdb to about 2020). The library was produced with the immunoSEQ multiplex PCR assay. Held by TCRdb, this immuneACCESS table contains in-frame sequences only and omits some clones. Under half of the omission traces to an unresolved V gene where checked; the cause of the rest is unknown. This sample is represented by 150,000 to 200,000 clones; approximately 91% of them were singletons. The ten most abundant clones make up under 2.5% of the sample. The sample comprised peripheral blood. The receptors come from a man in his 70s with active or convalescent COVID-19.

This chain links TRBV7-2 with TRBJ2-7; 8 nucleotides line up with TRBD2. Trimming cost V 7 bases and J 5 bases; bases outside gene matches: 19. The CDR3 has 17 amino acids. CDR1 is SGHTA, CDR2 FQGNSA, per germline. The CDR3 DNA sequence: TGTGCCAGCACATTTACTAGCGGACCCCCGTCCAAGAACGAGCAGTACTTC. Amino acid sequence: CASTFTSGPPSKNEQYF.

The V and J genes are TRBV20-1 and TRBJ2-1; no firm D call. CDR1 is DFQATT and CDR2 is SNEGSKA in the germline V gene (reference sequence). The CDR3 totals 14 residues. Trimming shortened V by 3 bases and J by 0 bases, and 9 bases separated the two germline ends. The CDR3 nucleotides are TGCAGTGCTAGTGACCCTCGCTCCTACAATGAGCAGTTCTTC. Amino acids: CSASDPRSYNEQFF.

This chain links TRBV3-1 (or the pseudogene TRBV3-2) with TRBJ1-2; D remains ambiguous. The V gene's germline CDR1 is LGHDT and CDR2 YNNKEL (reference sequence). With 6 bases removed from V and 2 bases from J, the gap between germline ends came to 7 bases. The CDR3 runs 12 residues. CDR3 region: CASREGNYGYTF. The CDR3 bases are TGTGCCAGCAGGGAGGGAAACTATGGCTACACCTTC.

V is TRBV15 and J is TRBJ2-5; TRBD1 agrees at 9 bases. The CDR3 sequence is 14 residues long. Losses at the gene ends were 4 bases for V and 3 bases for J; bases not matched to a gene: 3. In germline, CDR1 is LNHNV, CDR2 YYDKDF (reference sequence). The CDR3 reads CATSIRDREETQYF. The CDR3 coding sequence is TGTGCCACCAGCATCCGGGACAGGGAAGAGACCCAGTACTTC.

The chain joins TRBV11-2 to TRBJ2-2; D uncertain. The CDR3 has 13 residues. V was pared by 5 bases and J by 5 bases, with 9 bases between. Germline V lookup: CDR1 SGHAT, CDR2 FQNNGV. The CDR3: CASSPQQTGELFF. The DNA for the CDR3 is TGTGCCAGCAGCCCTCAACAAACCGGGGAGCTGTTTTTT.

The chain employs TRBV9 and TRBJ1-3; the match to TRBD1 covers 10 bases. Germline V gives CDR1 SGDLS, CDR2 YYNGEE. The V segment lost 3 bases and the J segment 4 bases; nucleotides outside the gene matches: 10. CDR3 size: 17 residues. CDR3 in DNA: TGTGCCAGCAGCGAGGCCCCGGGACAGGGGAACGGAAACACCATATATTTT. Encoded protein: CASSEAPGQGNGNTIYF.

The chain combines TRBV30 with TRBJ2-3; 8 positions agree with TRBD2. Germline V lookup: CDR1 GTSNPN, CDR2 SVGIG (reference sequence). Trimming removed 3 bases from V and 4 bases from J; junction bases left unmatched: 6. This CDR3 comprises 14 residues. CDR3 amino acids: CAWSEGLGADTQYF. CDR3 sequence (DNA): TGTGCCTGGAGCGAGGGACTAGGCGCAGATACGCAGTATTTT.

The chain recombines TRBV6-4 with TRBJ1-5; no reliable D call. The V gene's germline CDR1 is MRHNA and CDR2 SNTAGT. Trimming removed 3 bases at V and 6 bases at J, with 9 bases between. The CDR3 contains 13 residues. The CDR3 here is CASSETTGQPQHF. CDR3 DNA: TGTGCCAGCAGTGAAACAACGGGTCAGCCCCAGCATTTT.

The chain carries TRBV5-1 and TRBJ2-3; 11 bases line up with TRBD2. This CDR3 spans 15 amino acids. With 4 bases clipped from V and 6 bases from J, the junction kept 7 bases outside the gene matches. CDR1 and CDR2 from the germline V gene are SGHRS and YFSETQ. The CDR3 nucleotides read TGCGCCAGCAGCGTAGCGGGAGGGCCAGGGGATACGCAGTATTTT. This translates into CASSVAGGPGDTQYF.

DNA of the CDR3: TGTGCCAGCAGTTACGGTGGCGGGGGAAGGACCCAGTACTTC. This gives the protein CASSYGGGGRTQYF. The J gene is TRBJ2-5, the V gene TRBV6-6; TRBD2 matches 7 bases. The germline CDR1 and CDR2 sequences are MNHNY and SVGAGI (reference sequence). V was pared by 2 bases and J by 7 bases, with 7 bases of the junction left unmatched. This CDR3 comprises 14 residues.

This clone appeared a few times. This chain links TRBV7-2 with TRBJ2-7, with 8 bases lining up with TRBD1. V gave up 1 base and J gave up 3 bases; unmatched junction bases: 8. The CDR3 contains 16 residues. Germline loops: CDR1 SGHTA, CDR2 FQGNSA. The CDR3 nucleotides are TGTGCCAGCAGCTTAGTTCCGGGACAGGTAAACTACGAGCAGTACTTC. The encoded protein is CASSLVPGQVNYEQYF.

V is TRBV27 and J is TRBJ2-2; 7 bases align to TRBD2. In germline, CDR1 is MNHEY, CDR2 SMNVEV (reference sequence). This CDR3 is 18 amino acids long. V lost 1 base and J lost 1; bases outside the gene matches: 9. The CDR3 region is CASSLFPAVAGNTGELFF. The DNA of the CDR3 is TGTGCCAGCAGTTTATTCCCGGCGGTAGCGGGGAACACCGGGGAGCTGTTTTTT.

The V and J genes are TRBV6-5 and TRBJ1-2, with no clear D. This CDR3 has 14 residues. Trimming left V 6 bases short and J 7 bases short, with 18 bases between. Looked up from germline, CDR1 is MNHEY and CDR2 is SVGAGI. As DNA, the CDR3 is TGTGCCAGCAGGCAAAAGACTCCCTCCGGTGGCTACACCTTC. Translated, it gives CASRQKTPSGGYTF.

V and J are TRBV19 and TRBJ1-2; the D is unclear. V was cut by 5 bases and J by 3 bases, with 13 bases left in between. The CDR3 length is 14 residues. Looked up from germline, CDR1 is LNHDA and CDR2 is SQIVND (reference sequence). The CDR3 region is CASSPRRGDYGYTF. As DNA, the CDR3 is TGTGCCAGTAGTCCGCGACGAGGAGACTATGGCTACACCTTC.

The rearrangement uses TRBV6-5 and TRBJ2-7, with a tentative D call TRBD1 (5 bases). This CDR3 has 13 amino acids. The ends were cut back, 6 bases at V and 1 base at J, with 10 bases in the middle. Germline V gene data show CDR1 as MNHEY and CDR2 as SVGAGI. CDR3 sequence reads: CASSSRVSYEQYF. CDR3 DNA sequence: TGTGCCAGCAGCAGCAGGGTATCCTACGAGCAGTACTTC.

V gene TRBV6-2 or TRBV6-3 combines with J gene TRBJ2-5; TRBD2 aligns across 12 bases. J lost 4 bases, V lost 0 bases, and 0 bases had no gene match. CDR1 and CDR2 (germline): MNHEY, SVGEGT. This CDR3 is 15 amino acids long. CDR3 bases: TGTGCCAGCAGTTACTCGACTAGCGGGGGAGAGACCCAGTACTTC. This gives the protein CASSYSTSGGETQYF.

The chain joins TRBV30 to TRBJ1-2, with 11 bases aligning to TRBD1. From germline, CDR1 is GTSNPN and CDR2 SVGIG (reference sequence). J lost 7 bases, V lost 7 bases, and 11 bases had no gene match. There are 14 residues in the CDR3. CDR3 protein: CASTDPGTGGGYTF. The CDR3 DNA reads as TGTGCCTCCACGGACCCGGGGACAGGGGGTGGCTACACCTTC.

The V and J genes are TRBV19 and TRBJ2-5, with 9 bases lining up with TRBD1. CDR1 is LNHDA and CDR2 is SQIVND in the germline V gene (reference sequence). The J segment lost 2 bases and the V segment lost 3 bases, leaving 4 bases of the junction unmatched. The CDR3 is 15 residues long. CDR3 in amino acids: CASSIATGGQETQYF. The DNA for the CDR3 is TGTGCCAGTAGTATCGCGACAGGGGGACAAGAGACCCAGTACTTC.

The chain employs TRBV28 and TRBJ1-1; TRBD1 is a possible D gene (6 bases). From germline, CDR1 is MDHEN and CDR2 SYDVKM. The CDR3 is 13 amino acids. Trimming left V 6 bases short and J 3 bases short, with 11 bases between. The CDR3 DNA is TGTGCCAGCAGCCCTACAGGGCACACTGAAGCTTTCTTT. Translating it yields CASSPTGHTEAFF.

The chain carries TRBV10-2 and TRBJ2-3; 10 bases are a match to TRBD1. Germline CDR1 reads WSHSY; CDR2 reads SAAADI. The V segment lost 11 bases and the J segment 0 bases; nucleotides outside the gene matches: 14. CDR3 length: 17 amino acids. CDR3 coding DNA: TGCGCCGCTGGAGACAGGGGGCCTCCTACTAGCACAGATACGCAGTATTTT. This codes for CAAGDRGPPTSTDTQYF.

This clone turned up a few times. The rearrangement links TRBV5-4 to TRBJ2-3; possible D gene TRBD2, 5 bases. V lost 6 bases and J lost 5, with 13 bases in between. Germline loops: CDR1 SGHNT, CDR2 YYREEE (reference sequence). This CDR3 comprises 13 residues. The CDR3 sequence: CASTKPGEDTQYF. As DNA, the CDR3 is TGTGCCAGCACCAAGCCCGGGGAAGATACGCAGTATTTT.

The V call is TRBV14, the J call TRBJ2-3, with a weak D call TRBD2 (5 bases). This CDR3 contains 11 residues. V was shortened by 4 bases and J by 7 bases, with 6 bases between the two germline ends. Germline V gene sequence: CDR1 SGHDN, CDR2 FVKESK. Here the CDR3 reads CASSPGYTQYF. The DNA for the CDR3 is TGTGCCAGCAGCCCGGGGTATACGCAGTATTTT. The complete variable domain, with remaining parts taken from reference TRBV14 and TRBJ2-3, reads EAGVTQFPSHSVIEKGQTVTLRCDPISGHDNLYWYRRVMGKEIKFLLHFVKESKQDESGMPNNRFLAERTGGTYSTLKVQPAELEDSGVYFCASSPGYTQYFGPGTRLTVL.